These T cell receptor beta chains were read from a single sample in a study of cytomegalovirus exposure and HLA in healthy donors. This table comes from immunoSEQ multiplex PCR, and its TCRdb copy is limited to in-frame clones, with some not included. The sample has 110,000 or so clones, about 80% seen once. Sequenced: PBMCs. The source is a man aged 45 to 65 in good health and CMV-seropositive. Both conserved end residues are part of each CDR3. D genes are given only for firm matches. Only some rows state a clone size, as once, few, many or a class for expanded clones.

j_call: TRBJ2-7
cdr3_length: 17
d_call: TRBD1
clone_size: NA
v_call: TRBV7-9
cdr3_aa: CASSQGTGGGIFDEQYF
cdr3_nt: TGTGCCAGCAGCCAGGGGACAGGGGGCGGGATATTCGACGAGCAGTACTTC

j_call: TRBJ1-5
cdr3_length: 13
d_call: NA
clone_size: NA
v_call: TRBV30
cdr3_aa: CAWSPGVQQPQHF
cdr3_nt: TGTGCCTGGAGTCCGGGGGTTCAGCAGCCCCAGCATTTT

j_call: TRBJ1-4
cdr3_length: 15
d_call: TRBD1
clone_size: NA
v_call: TRBV28
cdr3_aa: CASSVGTGDNEKLFF
cdr3_nt: TGTGCCAGCAGCGTCGGGACAGGTGATAATGAAAAACTGTTTTTT

j_call: TRBJ1-1
cdr3_length: 16
d_call: NA
clone_size: NA
v_call: TRBV7-8
cdr3_aa: CASSFAPGGFGAEAFF
cdr3_nt: TGTGCCAGCAGCTTTGCCCCGGGCGGGTTTGGGGCTGAAGCTTTCTTT

j_call: TRBJ1-1
cdr3_length: 14
d_call: NA
clone_size: NA
v_call: TRBV2
cdr3_aa: CASSSEEGFTEAFF
cdr3_nt: TGTGCCAGCAGTTCGGAGGAGGGTTTCACTGAAGCTTTCTTT

j_call: TRBJ1-5
cdr3_length: 14
d_call: TRBD1
clone_size: NA
v_call: TRBV5-6
cdr3_aa: CASSTGQGNQPQHF
cdr3_nt: TGTGCCAGCAGCACGGGACAGGGTAATCAGCCCCAGCATTTT

j_call: TRBJ1-1
cdr3_length: 16
d_call: NA
clone_size: NA
v_call: TRBV4-2
cdr3_aa: CASSPPRGRSITEAFF
cdr3_nt: TGTGCCAGCAGCCCCCCCAGGGGCCGGTCGATCACTGAAGCTTTCTTT

j_call: TRBJ2-7
cdr3_length: 14
d_call: TRBD1
clone_size: NA
v_call: TRBV6-6
cdr3_aa: CASNRDRGLYEQYF
cdr3_nt: TGTGCCAGCAATAGGGACAGGGGGCTGTACGAGCAGTACTTC

j_call: TRBJ2-7
cdr3_length: 14
d_call: NA
clone_size: NA
v_call: TRBV7-2
cdr3_aa: CASSLQEGSHEQYF
cdr3_nt: TGTGCCAGCAGCCTACAAGAAGGGAGTCACGAGCAGTACTTC

j_call: TRBJ2-3
cdr3_length: 14
d_call: TRBD2
clone_size: NA
v_call: TRBV4-2
cdr3_aa: CASSRGLGTDTQYF
cdr3_nt: TGTGCCAGCAGCCGCGGACTAGGGACAGATACGCAGTATTTT

j_call: TRBJ1-2
cdr3_length: 16
d_call: TRBD1
clone_size: NA
v_call: TRBV27
cdr3_aa: CASSGGQGLVGYGYTF
cdr3_nt: TGTGCCAGCAGTGGAGGACAGGGGCTAGTGGGCTATGGCTACACCTTC

j_call: TRBJ2-7
cdr3_length: 15
d_call: TRBD1
clone_size: NA
v_call: TRBV5-1
cdr3_aa: CASSTGQGALYEQYF
cdr3_nt: TGCGCCAGCAGCACTGGACAGGGGGCATTGTACGAGCAGTACTTC

j_call: TRBJ2-6
cdr3_length: 15
d_call: NA
clone_size: NA
v_call: TRBV30
cdr3_aa: CASQLRGPGANVLTF
cdr3_nt: TGTGCCTCCCAACTCAGGGGTCCCGGGGCCAACGTCCTGACTTTC

j_call: TRBJ1-6
cdr3_length: 15
d_call: TRBD1
clone_size: few
v_call: TRBV7-9
cdr3_aa: CASSPTTGTSPPLHF
cdr3_nt: TGTGCCAGCAGCCCTACGACAGGGACGAGTCCACCCCTCCACTTT

j_call: TRBJ1-6
cdr3_length: 13
d_call: NA
clone_size: NA
v_call: TRBV9
cdr3_aa: CASSADSYSPLHF
cdr3_nt: TGTGCCAGCAGCGCGGACAGTTATTCACCCCTCCACTTT

j_call: TRBJ1-4
cdr3_length: 15
d_call: NA
clone_size: few
v_call: TRBV7-6
cdr3_aa: CASTDGGATNEKLFF
cdr3_nt: TGTGCCAGTACCGATGGGGGCGCAACTAATGAAAAACTGTTTTTT

j_call: TRBJ2-3
cdr3_length: 15
d_call: TRBD1
clone_size: once
v_call: TRBV6-5
cdr3_aa: CASRRGQGPTDTQYF
cdr3_nt: TGTGCCAGCAGGCGCGGACAGGGGCCCACAGATACGCAGTATTTT

j_call: TRBJ1-1
cdr3_length: 14
d_call: TRBD1
clone_size: NA
v_call: TRBV5-1
cdr3_aa: CASSLMTGGGEAFF
cdr3_nt: TGCGCCAGCAGCTTAATGACAGGGGGCGGTGAAGCTTTCTTT

j_call: TRBJ1-3
cdr3_length: 19
d_call: NA
clone_size: NA
v_call: TRBV7-6
cdr3_aa: CASSFNIGTSRGSGNTIYF
cdr3_nt: TGTGCCAGCAGCTTTAACATAGGAACTTCTCGGGGGTCTGGAAACACCATATATTTT

j_call: TRBJ1-1
cdr3_length: 13
d_call: TRBD1
clone_size: NA
v_call: TRBV18
cdr3_aa: CASSPGQITEAFF
cdr3_nt: TGTGCCAGCTCACCGGGACAGATCACTGAAGCTTTCTTT

j_call: TRBJ2-7
cdr3_length: 17
d_call: TRBD1
clone_size: NA
v_call: TRBV10-1
cdr3_aa: CASSPDRLGRSSYEQYF
cdr3_nt: TGCGCCAGCAGCCCGGACAGGCTAGGACGATCCTCCTACGAGCAGTACTTC

j_call: TRBJ2-5
cdr3_length: 16
d_call: TRBD2
clone_size: NA
v_call: TRBV5-1
cdr3_aa: CASSLSTGGRRETQYF
cdr3_nt: TGCGCCAGCAGCTTGTCGACGGGAGGGCGCCGTGAGACCCAGTACTTC

j_call: TRBJ2-2
cdr3_length: 14
d_call: NA
clone_size: NA
v_call: TRBV7-2
cdr3_aa: CASSFRGSGGELFF
cdr3_nt: TGTGCCAGCAGCTTTAGGGGGAGCGGCGGGGAGCTGTTTTTT

j_call: TRBJ2-2
cdr3_length: 14
d_call: NA
clone_size: NA
v_call: TRBV29-1
cdr3_aa: CSLREARGTGELFF
cdr3_nt: TGCAGCCTCAGGGAGGCGCGGGGCACCGGGGAGCTGTTTTTT

j_call: TRBJ1-2
cdr3_length: 14
d_call: TRBD1
clone_size: NA
v_call: TRBV5-1
cdr3_aa: CASSPGTGGYGYTF
cdr3_nt: TGCGCCAGCAGTCCCGGGACAGGGGGCTATGGCTACACCTTC

j_call: TRBJ2-3
cdr3_length: 16
d_call: TRBD2
clone_size: once
v_call: TRBV5-1
cdr3_aa: CASSLVAGVDTDTQYF
cdr3_nt: TGCGCCAGCAGCTTGGTAGCGGGAGTTGATACAGATACGCAGTATTTT

j_call: TRBJ1-6
cdr3_length: 14
d_call: TRBD1
clone_size: NA
v_call: TRBV7-8
cdr3_aa: CASSLRDSNSPLHF
cdr3_nt: TGTGCCAGCAGCTTACGGGACAGTAATTCCCCCCTCCACTTT

j_call: TRBJ2-1
cdr3_length: 14
d_call: NA
clone_size: once
v_call: TRBV27
cdr3_aa: CASSFFQGGNEQFF
cdr3_nt: TGTGCCAGCAGTTTTTTCCAGGGAGGTAATGAGCAGTTCTTC

j_call: TRBJ2-1
cdr3_length: 15
d_call: NA
clone_size: many
v_call: TRBV2
cdr3_aa: CASKVPGGPTNEQFF
cdr3_nt: TGTGCCAGCAAGGTGCCCGGGGGACCAACCAATGAGCAGTTCTTC

j_call: TRBJ1-2
cdr3_length: 14
d_call: TRBD1
clone_size: NA
v_call: TRBV30
cdr3_aa: CAWSVGTGFLGYTF
cdr3_nt: TGTGCCTGGAGTGTCGGGACAGGGTTCTTAGGCTACACCTTC

j_call: TRBJ2-3
cdr3_length: 16
d_call: TRBD2
clone_size: NA
v_call: TRBV7-2
cdr3_aa: CASSLTSGRAADTQYF
cdr3_nt: TGTGCCAGCAGCTTGACTAGCGGGAGGGCAGCAGATACGCAGTATTTT

j_call: TRBJ2-5
cdr3_length: 16
d_call: TRBD2
clone_size: NA
v_call: TRBV7-7
cdr3_aa: CASSLAGGGAGETQYF
cdr3_nt: TGTGCTAGCAGCTTAGCGGGCGGGGGGGCCGGTGAGACCCAGTACTTC

j_call: TRBJ1-3
cdr3_length: 15
d_call: TRBD1
clone_size: NA
v_call: TRBV27
cdr3_aa: CASSSTGGLGNTIYF
cdr3_nt: TGTGCCAGCAGTTCTACAGGGGGTCTGGGAAACACCATATATTTT

j_call: TRBJ2-3
cdr3_length: 13
d_call: TRBD1
clone_size: NA
v_call: TRBV30
cdr3_aa: CACGTGGIDTQYF
cdr3_nt: TGTGCCTGCGGGACAGGGGGCATAGATACGCAGTATTTT

j_call: TRBJ1-2
cdr3_length: 14
d_call: NA
clone_size: NA
v_call: TRBV10-3
cdr3_aa: CAISETTDIYGYTF
cdr3_nt: TGTGCCATCAGTGAGACGACAGACATCTATGGCTACACCTTC

j_call: TRBJ2-7
cdr3_length: 15
d_call: NA
clone_size: NA
v_call: TRBV7-2
cdr3_aa: CASSPAAVSSYEQYF
cdr3_nt: TGTGCCAGCAGCCCAGCAGCGGTGAGCTCCTACGAGCAGTACTTC

j_call: TRBJ2-7
cdr3_length: 14
d_call: NA
clone_size: NA
v_call: TRBV7-9
cdr3_aa: CASSLEGVYYEQYF
cdr3_nt: TGTGCCAGCAGCTTAGAAGGGGTTTACTACGAGCAGTACTTC

j_call: TRBJ2-2
cdr3_length: 15
d_call: NA
clone_size: NA
v_call: TRBV19
cdr3_aa: CASSVPGGGTGELFF
cdr3_nt: TGTGCCAGTAGTGTCCCAGGAGGCGGGACCGGGGAGCTGTTTTTT

j_call: TRBJ1-1
cdr3_length: 13
d_call: NA
clone_size: NA
v_call: TRBV19
cdr3_aa: CASSTDRNTEAFF
cdr3_nt: TGTGCCAGTAGTACCGACAGGAACACTGAAGCTTTCTTT

j_call: TRBJ2-6
cdr3_length: 15
d_call: NA
clone_size: NA
v_call: TRBV6-5
cdr3_aa: CASSSRNSGANVLTF
cdr3_nt: TGTGCCAGCAGTTCCAGGAACTCTGGGGCCAACGTCCTGACTTTC

j_call: TRBJ2-1
cdr3_length: 13
d_call: NA
clone_size: NA
v_call: TRBV11-3
cdr3_aa: CASSLGEVGEQFF
cdr3_nt: TGTGCCAGCAGCTTAGGGGAGGTGGGTGAGCAGTTCTTC

j_call: TRBJ2-2
cdr3_length: 17
d_call: NA
clone_size: NA
v_call: TRBV18
cdr3_aa: CASSPLALVSAAGELFF
cdr3_nt: TGTGCCAGCTCACCACTTGCGCTAGTTTCGGCTGCCGGGGAGCTGTTTTTT

j_call: TRBJ1-1
cdr3_length: 14
d_call: NA
clone_size: NA
v_call: TRBV4-2
cdr3_aa: CASSQDLRGTEAFF
cdr3_nt: TGTGCCAGCAGCCAAGATCTCAGGGGCACTGAAGCTTTCTTT

j_call: TRBJ1-2
cdr3_length: 15
d_call: TRBD1
clone_size: NA
v_call: TRBV6-5
cdr3_aa: CASSAGTGLKGGYTF
cdr3_nt: TGTGCCAGCAGCGCCGGGACAGGCTTGAAGGGGGGCTACACCTTC

j_call: TRBJ1-4
cdr3_length: 13
d_call: NA
clone_size: NA
v_call: TRBV30
cdr3_aa: CAWSPGSREKLFF
cdr3_nt: TGTGCCTGGAGCCCGGGAAGCCGGGAAAAACTGTTTTTT